These 21 T cell receptor beta chains came from one sample sequenced in a study of Graves' ophthalmopathy and Graves' hyperthyroidism. Amplification of TCR beta CDR3 regions used RNA transcripts. Second-round multiplex PCR came after a first-round RT-PCR that employed HTBI primers. TCRdb reprocessed the multiplex PCR reads with MiXCR, giving one entry per CDR3 protein. The sample consists of approximately 380,000 distinct CDR3 sequences, more than 20% of them appearing once. Sequencing was carried out using peripheral blood. These receptor sequences come from a woman under 30 with stable Graves' hyperthyroidism.

Turning to this clonotype: A much larger clonotype is one base distant, so this may be a read error. CDR3 sequence reads: CSVPGLAVETQHF. The CDR3 DNA sequence: TGCAGCGTCCCGGGACTAGCGGTAGAGACCCAGCACTTC. This chain links TRBV29-1 with TRBJ2-5; 11 bases map to TRBD2. The germline V gene encodes CDR1 SQVTM and CDR2 ANQGSEA. The CDR3 contains 13 residues.

Comments on this clonotype: At one end the junction does not follow the germline gene, possibly because of a read error. This chain links TRBV6-5 with TRBJ1-3, with unresolved D. Germline V gene lookup returns CDR1 MNHEY and CDR2 SVGAGI. This CDR3 is built from 15 residues. This chain's CDR3 is CASSLGWLSGNTIDF. The CDR3 DNA sequence: TGTGCCAGCAGTTTAGGGTGGCTTTCTGGGAACACCATAGATTTT.

V and J are TRBV28 and TRBJ1-5, with no clear D. Trimming removed 4 bases at V and 5 bases at J, with 15 bases between. CDR3 size: 15 residues. Germline V gives CDR1 MDHEN, CDR2 SYDVKM. Here the CDR3 DNA reads TGTGCCAGCAGTTCACTCCTAGGTATAGATCAGCCCCAGCATTTT. As protein: CASSSLLGIDQPQHF.

This clonotype appeared many times. The CDR3 region has the DNA TGTGCCAGCAGTGAGACCGCGACCCAGTACTTC. Translated: CASSETATQYF. The rearrangement uses TRBV25-1 and TRBJ2-5; D is uncertain. The germline V and J ends were trimmed by 3 bases and 7 bases, with 6 bases remaining between them. CDR1 and CDR2 (germline): MGHDK, SYGVNS. The CDR3 consists of 11 residues.

This clonotype showed up just a few times. V and J are TRBV30 and TRBJ2-7; 10 bases align to TRBD2. The V gene's germline CDR1 is GTSNPN and CDR2 SVGIG (reference sequence). J lost 10 bases, V lost 2 bases, and 11 bases had no gene match. The CDR3 runs 14 residues. The CDR3: CAWSFSGLAETQYF. CDR3 DNA sequence: TGTGCCTGGAGTTTCTCAGGACTAGCGGAAACCCAGTACTTC.

This clonotype was counted many times. The chain is built from TRBV28 and TRBJ2-2; D gene unclear. CDR3 length: 14 amino acids. Deletions cut 1 base from V and 5 bases from J, with 8 bases between. CDR1 and CDR2 (germline): MDHEN, SYDVKM. For the CDR3, the DNA is TGTGCCAGCAGTTTATACCAGGAAACCGGGGAGCTGTTTTTT. Protein: CASSLYQETGELFF. The full variable domain, with the rest looked up from reference TRBV28 and TRBJ2-2, is DVKVTQSSRYLVKRTGEKVFLECVQDMDHENMFWYRQDPGLGLRLIYFSYDVKMKEKGDIPEGYSVSREKKERFSLILESASTNQTSMYLCASSLYQETGELFFGEGSRLTVL.

This clonotype was seen ten or more times. For the CDR3, the DNA is TGCAGTGCTAGAGATTTCCCTCAGGGAATCTCTGGAAACACCATATATTTT. Its protein product is CSARDFPQGISGNTIYF. The chain joins TRBV20-1 to TRBJ1-3; TRBD1 might be the D (5 bases). CDR3 size: 17 residues. Germline V gene data show CDR1 as DFQATT and CDR2 as SNEGSKA (reference sequence). Trimming pared 0 bases from V and 0 bases from J, leaving 15 bases between.

This clonotype occurred many times. The V and J genes are TRBV20-1 and TRBJ2-7; no clear D. Germline CDR1 reads DFQATT; CDR2 reads SNEGSKA (reference sequence). The CDR3 spans 13 residues. V was clipped by 6 bases and J by 2 bases, with 14 bases between them. CDR3 loop: CSAVHGVTYEQYF. CDR3 nucleotides: TGCAGTGCGGTCCATGGGGTGACCTACGAGCAGTACTTC.

This clonotype has ten or more counts. This rearrangement joins TRBV7-6 to TRBJ1-1; 8 nucleotides line up with TRBD1. Germline assignment: CDR1 SGHVS and CDR2 FNYEAQ. The junction had 15 bases not matched to a gene; V was cut back by 2 bases and J by 1 base. The length of the CDR3 is 19 residues. Here the CDR3 DNA reads TGTGCCAGCAGCTTAATAGGGGACTTTTGGGACAGGCGGAACACTGAAGCTTTCTTT. It translates to CASSLIGDFWDRRNTEAFF.

V gene TRBV28 combines with J gene TRBJ2-5, with 8 bases aligning to TRBD2. Germline V gene sequence: CDR1 MDHEN, CDR2 SYDVKM. Germline trimming cut 6 bases from V and 5 bases from J; bases unmatched to any gene: 11. The CDR3 covers 15 residues. In DNA, the CDR3 is TGTGCCAGCAGCTTGGCGGCGGGAGGAGTGGAGACCCAGTACTTC. This encodes CASSLAAGGVETQYF.

This clonotype was counted at least ten times. The rearrangement links TRBV11-2 to TRBJ2-5, with D perhaps matching TRBD2 (5 bases). Germline values: CDR1 SGHAT, CDR2 FQNNGV. CDR3 size: 13 residues. The germline V and J ends were trimmed by 3 bases and 5 bases, with 10 bases remaining between them. The CDR3 protein is CASSFWERETQYF. The CDR3 DNA reads as TGTGCCAGCAGCTTTTGGGAGAGGGAGACCCAGTACTTC. Using reference TRBV11-2 and TRBJ2-5 for the parts outside the CDR3, the full variable domain is EAGVAQSPRYKIIEKRQSVAFWCNPISGHATLYWYQQILGQGPKLLIQFQNNGVVDDSQLPKDRFSAERLKGVDSTLKIQPAKLEDSAVYLCASSFWERETQYFGPGTRLLVL.

V is TRBV19 and J is TRBJ2-7, with 7 bases aligning to TRBD1. This CDR3 comprises 15 residues. With 0 bases clipped from V and 4 bases from J, the junction kept 6 bases outside the gene matches. Germline CDR1 is LNHDA and CDR2 is SQIVND (reference sequence). The CDR3 reads CASSIDRQGRYEQYF. The CDR3 DNA follows: TGTGCCAGTAGTATAGATCGACAGGGTCGGTACGAGCAGTACTTC.

The chain joins TRBV25-1 to TRBJ1-6, with D possibly being TRBD1 (6 bases). Trimming pared 1 base from V and 11 bases from J, leaving 12 bases between. CDR1 is MGHDK and CDR2 is SYGVNS in the germline V gene. The CDR3 is 14 amino acids. The CDR3 sequence: CASSEWGAGPPLHF. CDR3 nucleotide sequence: TGTGCCAGCAGTGAATGGGGGGCGGGACCACCCCTCCACTTT.

In its sample, this clonotype was seen many times. V and J are TRBV20-1 and TRBJ2-7; D tentatively reads TRBD1 or TRBD2 (5 bases each). V lost 3 bases and J 5 bases, leaving 20 bases between the germline ends. Germline assignment: CDR1 DFQATT and CDR2 SNEGSKA (reference sequence). The CDR3 is 15 amino acids. The CDR3 reads CSARPFEAGSHEQYF. The CDR3 coding sequence is TGCAGTGCTAGGCCCTTCGAGGCAGGGAGCCACGAGCAGTACTTC.

The chain carries TRBV19 and TRBJ1-1; no firm D call. V dropped 4 bases and J dropped 2 bases, with 11 bases sitting between them. The CDR3 contains 14 residues. Germline loops: CDR1 LNHDA, CDR2 SQIVND (reference sequence). DNA for the CDR3: TGTGCCAGTAGTACCGTCGGAGGAAACACTGAAGCTTTCTTT. It codes for CASSTVGGNTEAFF.

This clonotype was recorded many times. The rearrangement links TRBV6-5 to TRBJ1-6, with TRBD1 matching 9 bases. The CDR3 has 14 amino acids. With V trimmed by 4 bases and J by 7 bases, 2 bases remained unmatched. CDR1 MNHEY and CDR2 SVGAGI come from the germline V gene. The CDR3 loop reads CASSSTGGNSPLHF. In DNA, the CDR3 is TGTGCCAGCAGTTCGACAGGGGGGAATTCACCCCTCCACTTT.

The chain is built from TRBV11-2 and TRBJ2-5, with 10 bases identical to TRBD2. CDR1 is SGHAT and CDR2 is FQNNGV in the germline V gene. The CDR3 totals 15 residues. V lost 5 bases and J lost 2; bases outside the gene matches: 5. CDR3 region: CASSAGTSEQETQYF. As DNA, the CDR3 is TGTGCCAGCAGCGCCGGGACTAGCGAGCAAGAGACCCAGTACTTC.

This clonotype was found many times. The rearrangement links TRBV20-1 to TRBJ1-2; unclear D gene. Trimming left V 6 bases short and J 0 bases short, with 11 bases between. The CDR3 consists of 13 residues. Germline CDR1 DFQATT, CDR2 SNEGSKA (reference sequence). The CDR3 DNA follows: TGCAGTGCCCCGGACGGCTCTAACTATGGCTACACCTTC. It encodes CSAPDGSNYGYTF.

This clonotype was recorded at least ten times. The chain couples TRBV6-1 to TRBJ1-1, with 9 nucleotides matching TRBD1. Germline-derived CDR1 and CDR2 are MNHNS and SASEGT. The CDR3 has 15 residues. J lost 5 bases, V lost 2 bases, and 6 bases had no gene match. The CDR3: CASSEPGTGWTEAFF. The CDR3 DNA is TGTGCCAGCAGTGAACCAGGGACAGGGTGGACTGAAGCTTTCTTT.

This clonotype has ten or more counts. V usage is TRBV27 and J usage is TRBJ2-7, with D perhaps matching TRBD1 (6 bases). Trimming stripped 5 bases from V and 3 bases from J, with 14 bases between. Germline V gene lookup returns CDR1 MNHEY and CDR2 SMNVEV (reference sequence). This CDR3 spans 14 amino acids. In DNA form, the CDR3 reads TGTGCCAGCAGTCCAACGGGACACAACTACGAGCAGTACTTC. Its translation is CASSPTGHNYEQYF.

This clonotype was counted many times. The chain joins TRBV18 to TRBJ1-1, with D tentatively TRBD1 (5 bases). The V end was cut by 3 bases, the J end by 1 base, with 9 bases between. Germline V gene sequence: CDR1 KGHSH, CDR2 LQKENI. The CDR3 covers 14 residues. The CDR3 here is CASSPLTENTEAFF. In DNA, the CDR3 is TGTGCCAGCTCACCCCTGACAGAGAACACTGAAGCTTTCTTT.